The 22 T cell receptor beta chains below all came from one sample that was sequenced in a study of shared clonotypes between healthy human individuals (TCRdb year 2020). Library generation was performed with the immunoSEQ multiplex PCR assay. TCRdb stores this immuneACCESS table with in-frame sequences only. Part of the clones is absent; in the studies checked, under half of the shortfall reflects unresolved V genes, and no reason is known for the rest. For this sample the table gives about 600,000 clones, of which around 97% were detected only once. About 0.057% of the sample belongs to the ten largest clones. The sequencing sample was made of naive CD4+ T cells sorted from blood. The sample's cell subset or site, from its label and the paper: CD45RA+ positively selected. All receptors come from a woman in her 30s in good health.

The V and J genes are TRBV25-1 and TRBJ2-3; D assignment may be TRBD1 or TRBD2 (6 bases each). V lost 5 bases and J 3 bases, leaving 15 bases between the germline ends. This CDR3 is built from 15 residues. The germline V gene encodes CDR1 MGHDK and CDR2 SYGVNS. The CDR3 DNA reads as TGTGCCAGCAGTAATGAAGGGGGGACTACAGATACGCAGTATTTT. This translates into CASSNEGGTTDTQYF. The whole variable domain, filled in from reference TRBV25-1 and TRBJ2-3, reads EADIYQTPRYLVIGTGKKITLECSQTMGHDKMYWYQQDPGMELHLIHYSYGVNSTEKGDLSSESTVSRIRTEHFPLTLESARPSHTSQYLCASSNEGGTTDTQYFGPGTRLTVL.

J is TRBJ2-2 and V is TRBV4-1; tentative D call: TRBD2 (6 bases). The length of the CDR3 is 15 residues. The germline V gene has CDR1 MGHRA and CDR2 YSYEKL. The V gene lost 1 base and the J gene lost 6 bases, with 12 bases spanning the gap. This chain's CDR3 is CASSQAGGLAGELFF. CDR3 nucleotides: TGCGCCAGCAGCCAAGCCGGGGGTCTCGCCGGGGAGCTGTTTTTT.

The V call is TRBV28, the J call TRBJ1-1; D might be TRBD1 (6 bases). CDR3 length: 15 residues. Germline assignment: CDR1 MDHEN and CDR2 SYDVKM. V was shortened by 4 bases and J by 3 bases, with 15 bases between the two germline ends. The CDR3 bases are TGTGCCAGCAGTTCTACAGGGCCCTCGGACACTGAAGCTTTCTTT. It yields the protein CASSSTGPSDTEAFF. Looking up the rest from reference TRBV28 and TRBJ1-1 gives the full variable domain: DVKVTQSSRYLVKRTGEKVFLECVQDMDHENMFWYRQDPGLGLRLIYFSYDVKMKEKGDIPEGYSVSREKKERFSLILESASTNQTSMYLCASSSTGPSDTEAFFGQGTRLTVV.

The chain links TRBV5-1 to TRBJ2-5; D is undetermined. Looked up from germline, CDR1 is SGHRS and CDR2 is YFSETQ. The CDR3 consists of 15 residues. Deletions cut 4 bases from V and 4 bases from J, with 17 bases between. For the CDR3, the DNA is TGCGCCAGCAGCCCAGCCTACCCCCCTATAGAGACCCAGTACTTC. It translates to CASSPAYPPIETQYF.

The CDR3 region has the DNA TGTGCCAGCAGTTTTGGTTCGGGGCTAAATCAGCCCCAGCATTTT. This translates into CASSFGSGLNQPQHF. The chain uses TRBV27 and TRBJ1-5, with D possibly TRBD1 on 5 matching bases. Between the trimmed V and J ends, which lost 3 bases and 4 bases, there was a span of 13 bases. CDR1 and CDR2 (germline): MNHEY, SMNVEV (reference sequence). The CDR3 has 15 amino acids.

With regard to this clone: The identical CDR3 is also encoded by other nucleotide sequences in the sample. The CDR3 protein is CASSYSGQMNTEAFF. CDR3 DNA sequence: TGTGCCAGCAGTTACTCGGGACAGATGAACACTGAAGCTTTCTTT. The J gene is TRBJ1-1, the V gene TRBV6-5, with 7 positions matching TRBD1. V lost 0 bases to trimming and J lost 0 bases; unmatched junction nucleotides: 1. CDR3 length equals 15 residues. Per the germline V gene, CDR1 is MNHEY and CDR2 is SVGAGI.

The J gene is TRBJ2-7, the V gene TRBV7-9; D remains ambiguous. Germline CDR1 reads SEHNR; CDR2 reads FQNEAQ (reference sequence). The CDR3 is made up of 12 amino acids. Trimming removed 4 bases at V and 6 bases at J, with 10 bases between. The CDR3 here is CASSSQSLEQYF. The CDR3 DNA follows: TGTGCCAGCAGCTCCCAGTCCCTCGAGCAGTACTTC.

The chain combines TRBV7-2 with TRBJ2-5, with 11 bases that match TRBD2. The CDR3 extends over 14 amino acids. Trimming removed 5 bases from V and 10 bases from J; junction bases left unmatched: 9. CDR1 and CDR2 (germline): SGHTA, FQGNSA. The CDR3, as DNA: TGTGCCAGCAGCCCTTCTAGCGGGAGGCTCTACCAGTACTTC. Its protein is CASSPSSGRLYQYF.

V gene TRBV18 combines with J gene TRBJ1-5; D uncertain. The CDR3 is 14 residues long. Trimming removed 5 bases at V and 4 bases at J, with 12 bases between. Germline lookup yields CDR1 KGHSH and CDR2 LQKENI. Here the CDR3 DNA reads TGTGCCAGCTCATTCGGGATCTTAAATCAGCCCCAGCATTTT. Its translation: CASSFGILNQPQHF.

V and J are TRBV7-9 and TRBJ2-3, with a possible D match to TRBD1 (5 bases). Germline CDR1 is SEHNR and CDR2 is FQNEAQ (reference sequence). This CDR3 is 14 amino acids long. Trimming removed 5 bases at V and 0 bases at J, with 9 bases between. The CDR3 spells CASSHDSSTDTQYF. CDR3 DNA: TGTGCCAGCAGCCACGACAGTAGCACAGATACGCAGTATTTT.

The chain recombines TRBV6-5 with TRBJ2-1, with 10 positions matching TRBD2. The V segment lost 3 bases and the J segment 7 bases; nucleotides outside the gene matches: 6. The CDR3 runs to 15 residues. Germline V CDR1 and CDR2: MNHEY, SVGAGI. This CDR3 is CASSYLAGVGNEQFF. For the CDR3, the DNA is TGTGCCAGCAGTTATCTAGCGGGAGTCGGGAATGAGCAGTTCTTC.

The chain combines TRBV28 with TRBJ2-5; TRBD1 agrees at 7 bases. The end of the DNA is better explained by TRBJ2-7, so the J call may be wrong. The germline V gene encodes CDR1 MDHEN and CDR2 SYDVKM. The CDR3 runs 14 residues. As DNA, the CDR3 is TGTGCCAGCAGTTCCGGGACAGTCCTCTACGAGCAGTACTTC. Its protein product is CASSSGTVLYEQYF.

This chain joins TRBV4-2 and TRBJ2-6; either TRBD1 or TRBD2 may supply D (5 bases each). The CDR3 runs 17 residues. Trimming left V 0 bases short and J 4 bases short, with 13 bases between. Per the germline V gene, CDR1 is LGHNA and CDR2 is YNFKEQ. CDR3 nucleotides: TGTGCCAGCAGCCAAGATCTGGCAGGGAGAGGGGCCAACGTCCTGACTTTC. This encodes CASSQDLAGRGANVLTF.

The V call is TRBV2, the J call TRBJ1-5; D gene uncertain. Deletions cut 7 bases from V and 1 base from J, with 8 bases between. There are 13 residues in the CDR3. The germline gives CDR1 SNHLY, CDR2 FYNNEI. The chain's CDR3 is CASNVESNQPQHF. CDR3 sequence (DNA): TGTGCCAGCAATGTCGAGAGCAATCAGCCCCAGCATTTT. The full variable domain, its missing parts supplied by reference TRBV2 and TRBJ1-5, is EPEVTQTPSHQVTQMGQEVILRCVPISNHLYFYWYRQILGQKVEFLVSFYNNEISEKSEIFDDQFSVERPDGSNFTLKIRSTKLEDSAMYFCASNVESNQPQHFGDGTRLSIL.

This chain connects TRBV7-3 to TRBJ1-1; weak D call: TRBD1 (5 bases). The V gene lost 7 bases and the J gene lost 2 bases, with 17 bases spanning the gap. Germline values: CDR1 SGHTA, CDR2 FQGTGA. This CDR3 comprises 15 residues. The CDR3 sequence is CASKQYAQGNTEAFF. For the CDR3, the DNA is TGTGCCAGCAAGCAATACGCCCAGGGAAACACTGAAGCTTTCTTT.

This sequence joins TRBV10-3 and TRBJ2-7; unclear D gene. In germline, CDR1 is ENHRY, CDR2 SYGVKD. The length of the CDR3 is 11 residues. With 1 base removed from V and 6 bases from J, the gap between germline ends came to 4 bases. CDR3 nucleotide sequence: TGTGCCATCAGTGAGTATGGCGAGCAGTACTTC. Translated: CAISEYGEQYF.

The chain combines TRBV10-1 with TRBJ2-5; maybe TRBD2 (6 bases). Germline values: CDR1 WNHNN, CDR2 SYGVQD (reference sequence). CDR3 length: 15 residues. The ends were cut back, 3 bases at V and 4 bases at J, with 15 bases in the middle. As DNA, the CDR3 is TGCGCCAGCAGTGAAGGCGGGGCCCGGGGAGAGACCCAGTACTTC. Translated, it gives CASSEGGARGETQYF.

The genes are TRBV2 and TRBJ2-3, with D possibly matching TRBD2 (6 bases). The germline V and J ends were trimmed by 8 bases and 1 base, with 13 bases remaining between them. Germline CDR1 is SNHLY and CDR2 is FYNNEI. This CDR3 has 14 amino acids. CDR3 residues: CASGTGLGTDTQYF. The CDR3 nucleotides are TGTGCCAGCGGAACGGGACTTGGCACAGATACGCAGTATTTT.

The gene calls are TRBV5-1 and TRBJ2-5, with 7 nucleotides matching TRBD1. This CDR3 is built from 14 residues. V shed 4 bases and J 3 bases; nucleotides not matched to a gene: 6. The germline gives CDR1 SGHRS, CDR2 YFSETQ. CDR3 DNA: TGCGCCAGCAGCCCCGGGACAGAGAAAGAGACCCAGTACTTC. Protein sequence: CASSPGTEKETQYF.

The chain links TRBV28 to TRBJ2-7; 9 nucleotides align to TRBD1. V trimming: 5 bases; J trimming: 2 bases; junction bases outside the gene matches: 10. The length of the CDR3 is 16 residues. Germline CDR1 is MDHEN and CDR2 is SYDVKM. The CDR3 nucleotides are TGTGCCAGCAGTCCACCGGGGACAGGGTTTACCTACGAGCAGTACTTC. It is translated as CASSPPGTGFTYEQYF.

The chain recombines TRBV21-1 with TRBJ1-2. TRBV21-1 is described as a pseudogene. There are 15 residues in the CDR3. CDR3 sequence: CASRNKVAGFGGYTF. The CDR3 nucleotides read TGTGCCAGCAGGAACAAGGTAGCGGGGTTTGGTGGCTACACCTTC.

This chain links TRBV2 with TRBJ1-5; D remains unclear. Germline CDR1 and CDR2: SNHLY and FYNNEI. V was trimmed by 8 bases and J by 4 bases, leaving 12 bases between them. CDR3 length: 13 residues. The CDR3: CASGHKTNQPQHF. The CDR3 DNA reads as TGTGCCAGCGGTCACAAGACTAATCAGCCCCAGCATTTT.